This is a list of T cell receptor beta chains from one sample in a study of radiation and T cells in renal cell carcinoma. The method was immunoSEQ multiplex PCR; TCRdb's version includes in-frame clones alone and lacks a portion of them. The repertoire holds some 120,000 clones, with around 81% as singletons. The source material was blood, sampled from a patient whose treatment included radiotherapy and nephrectomy. Source of these receptors: a middle-aged man with renal cell carcinoma. CDR3s include the opening cysteine and the closing phenylalanine or tryptophan. A D gene is named only where the DNA matches it firmly. Expanded clones are given a class, and other clones once, few, many or no size at all.

J,size,V,D,DNA,CDR3
TRBJ2-1,once,TRBV2,.,TGTGCCAGCAGTGAACCCCCGGTGGCCAATGAGCAGTTCTTC,CASSEPPVANEQFF
TRBJ1-1,.,TRBV14,.,TGTGCCAGCAGCCAAGAACGGACTCCCCTGACCGAAGCTTTCTTT,CASSQERTPLTEAFF
TRBJ2-1,.,TRBV5-1,TRBD2,TGCGCCAGCAGCTTGGATCCAGCGGGGACCTACAATGAGCAGTTCTTC,CASSLDPAGTYNEQFF
TRBJ2-1,.,TRBV7-3,TRBD1,TGTGCCAGCAGCTCGGACAGGGGTCCCTACAATGAGCAGTTCTTC,CASSSDRGPYNEQFF
TRBJ2-7,.,TRBV10-3,TRBD2,TGTGCCATCCTAGCGGACACCTACGAGCAGTACTTC,CAILADTYEQYF
TRBJ2-7,.,TRBV5-8,TRBD2,TGTGCCAGCAGCTCTAGCGGGAGGCTATCCGAGCAGTACTTC,CASSSSGRLSEQYF
TRBJ2-2,.,TRBV2,.,TGTGCCGGACGCTCGCCGACAGGGAACACCGGGGAGCTGTTTTTT,CAGRSPTGNTGELFF
TRBJ1-2,.,TRBV7-6,.,TGTGCCAGCAGCCTTACACAGGGAGGCTATGGCTACACCTTC,CASSLTQGGYGYTF
TRBJ2-3,.,TRBV10-1,TRBD2,TGCGCCAGCAGTGACGCCACCGGGACTAGCGGGGGGGCTAGCACAGATACGCAGTATTTT,CASSDATGTSGGASTDTQYF
TRBJ2-7,.,TRBV7-2,.,TGTGCCAGCAGCGCCAGGCGGTCCGGGTACTACGAGCAGTACTTC,CASSARRSGYYEQYF
TRBJ2-2,once,TRBV7-9,TRBD2,TGTGCCAGCAGCGCGGGACTAGCGGCGAACACCGGGGAGCTGTTTTTT,CASSAGLAANTGELFF
TRBJ2-1,.,TRBV9,.,TGTGCCAGCAGCGTAGCGCAGCGACCACATCCGTACAATGAGCAGTTCTTC,CASSVAQRPHPYNEQFF
TRBJ2-1,.,TRBV4-3,.,TGCGCCAGCAGCCAAGATCAGGGGACTATAAGGCAGTTCTTC,CASSQDQGTIRQFF
TRBJ2-1,.,TRBV20-1,.,TGCAGTGCTAGCCAATACAATGAGCAGTTCTTC,CSASQYNEQFF
TRBJ2-2,.,TRBV19,.,TGTGCCAGTAGTGAACCCGGAGGGGGCATGACCGGGGAGCTGTTTTTT,CASSEPGGGMTGELFF
TRBJ2-3,few,TRBV4-1,.,TGCGCCAGCGTGGGGGGGCGGTGGGATACGCAGTATTTT,CASVGGRWDTQYF
TRBJ1-5,.,TRBV27,.,TGTGCCAGCAGCCGGAGGGGTATTGGCAATCAGCCCCAGCATTTT,CASSRRGIGNQPQHF
TRBJ1-4,.,TRBV5-6,.,TGTGCCAGCAGCTTATGGGCGACGAGAGAAAAACTGTTTTTT,CASSLWATREKLFF
TRBJ1-1,once,TRBV7-9,.,TGTGCCAGCAGCTTAATAATAGTACTGGGGCCTGAAGCTTTCTTT,CASSLIIVLGPEAFF
TRBJ2-1,.,TRBV7-8,TRBD2,TGTGCCAGCAGTCGGGGACTAGCGGGAGTCGGCTCCTACAATGAGCAGTTCTTC,CASSRGLAGVGSYNEQFF
TRBJ2-1,.,TRBV19,.,TGTGCCAGTAGAAAAGGGGCAGGGAATGGGGAGCAGTTCTTC,CASRKGAGNGEQFF
TRBJ2-1,.,TRBV19,.,TGTGCCAGTAGTAATCCGGACCGCGGCCACAATGAGCAGTTCTTC,CASSNPDRGHNEQFF
TRBJ1-1,.,TRBV30,.,TGTGCCTGGGGCACGGCGGGTACTGAAGCTTTCTTT,CAWGTAGTEAFF
TRBJ1-2,many,TRBV5-6,.,TGTGCCAGCACCGTGTGGCCGGGTGACTATGGCTACACCTTC,CASTVWPGDYGYTF
TRBJ1-5,.,TRBV7-9,.,TGTGCCAGCAGCTTAGCGTTCGAGCCCCAGCATTTT,CASSLAFEPQHF
TRBJ2-3,.,TRBV6-6,.,TGTGCCAGCAGTTACGGTAGGGAAGCAGATACGCAGTATTTT,CASSYGREADTQYF
TRBJ2-5,few,TRBV4-3,TRBD2,TGCGCCAGCAGCCACTACGTTAGCGGGGGGACCCAAGAGACCCAGTACTTC,CASSHYVSGGTQETQYF
TRBJ2-2,.,TRBV7-2,.,TGTGCCAGCAGCTTAGTGGGCGCGAACACCGGGGAGCTGTTTTTT,CASSLVGANTGELFF
TRBJ1-2,.,TRBV5-4,TRBD1,TGTGCCAGCAGGGACCGGGGACAGGGGTACTATGGCTACACCTTC,CASRDRGQGYYGYTF
TRBJ1-1,.,TRBV5-1,.,TGCGCCAGCAGCGTGACAGAGAGTCGAGAAGCTTTCTTT,CASSVTESREAFF
TRBJ1-1,.,TRBV19,.,TGTGCCAGTAGATCAACCGGGACTAACACTGAAGCTTTCTTT,CASRSTGTNTEAFF
TRBJ2-1,once,TRBV11-2,.,TGTGCCAGCGGGGACCGGGGCAGCACCAATGAGCAGTTCTTC,CASGDRGSTNEQFF
TRBJ1-5,.,TRBV27,.,TGTGCCAGCAGTTTCAACAGAGCAAATCAGCCCCAGCATTTT,CASSFNRANQPQHF
TRBJ1-2,.,TRBV6-5,.,TGTGCCAGCAGTTACAACATTCGGGATGGCTACACCTTC,CASSYNIRDGYTF
TRBJ2-5,.,TRBV7-3,TRBD1,TGTGCCAGCAGCTTAAATCCCGGGACAGAAGAGACCCAGTACTTC,CASSLNPGTEETQYF
TRBJ1-2,.,TRBV21-1,.,TGTGCCAGCAGCGACCACATTCCATGTGGCTACACCTTC,CASSDHIPCGYTF
TRBJ2-2,.,TRBV5-4,TRBD1,TGTGCCAGCAGCTGGGGACAGGCGGGGACCGGGGAGCTGTTTTTT,CASSWGQAGTGELFF
TRBJ2-7,.,TRBV2,.,TGTGCCAGCAGTCCGGACATCTACGAGCAGTACTTC,CASSPDIYEQYF
TRBJ1-3,.,TRBV7-9,.,TGTGCCAGCAGCCGGCAGACTGGAAACACCATATATTTT,CASSRQTGNTIYF
TRBJ1-1,.,TRBV25-1,.,TGTGCCAGGGGCGGTTTAGGCGGCACTGAAGCTTTCTTT,CARGGLGGTEAFF
TRBJ2-5,.,TRBV9,TRBD2,TGTGCCAGCAGCCCTCGACTAGCGGAAGAGACCCAGTACTTC,CASSPRLAEETQYF
TRBJ1-3,many,TRBV7-2,.,TGTGCCAGCAGCCAAACAGGGATCTCTGGAAACACCATATATTTT,CASSQTGISGNTIYF
TRBJ1-4,few,TRBV4-2,.,TGTGCCAGCAGCCAAGAAGGAGAACTGTTTTTT,CASSQEGELFF
TRBJ1-3,.,TRBV5-1,.,TGCGCCAGCAGCTTGGACGGTGGAAACACCATATATTTT,CASSLDGGNTIYF
TRBJ1-2,few,TRBV19,TRBD1,TGTGCCAGTAGGATCCGGACAGGGGCTCTTAACTATGGCTACACCTTC,CASRIRTGALNYGYTF
TRBJ2-7,.,TRBV28,.,TGTGCCAGCAACGGGAGACTGGACGAGCAGTACTTC,CASNGRLDEQYF
TRBJ2-5,.,TRBV5-1,TRBD1,TGCGCCAGCAGCTTCCTGACAGGGACCCAAGAGACCCAGTACTTC,CASSFLTGTQETQYF
TRBJ1-4,.,TRBV28,.,TGTGCCAGCAGTTTGTCACCCACCCCAGAAAAACTGTTTTTT,CASSLSPTPEKLFF